The 11 T cell receptor beta chains below all came from one sample that was sequenced in a study of blood T cell repertoires in COVID-19. Some clones are missing from TCRdb's copy, which holds only in-frame ones; the method was immunoSEQ multiplex PCR. Here the sample spans 310,000 or so clones, about nine tenths being singletons. Source material: peripheral blood. The receptors originated from a woman under 40 with COVID-19, enrolled during active disease.

The CDR3 DNA reads as TGTGCCTCAACGGAAGGTCTAGACGCCAATTCACCCCTCCACTTT. This sequence encodes CASTEGLDANSPLHF. The chain recombines TRBV30 with TRBJ1-6; D not certain. Germline assignment: CDR1 GTSNPN and CDR2 SVGIG (reference sequence). V shed 7 bases and J shed 7 bases, with 20 bases lying between them. The length of the CDR3 is 15 residues.

V is TRBV29-1 and J is TRBJ2-7; TRBD2 might be the D (5 bases). In germline, CDR1 is SQVTM, CDR2 ANQGSEA. This CDR3 is 13 amino acids long. The V end was cut by 2 bases, the J end by 2 bases, with 10 bases between. The CDR3 sequence is CSVEPPGTYEQYF. CDR3 nucleotides: TGCAGCGTTGAACCCCCGGGAACCTACGAGCAGTACTTC.

This clone was seen a handful of times. This chain connects TRBV29-1 to TRBJ1-2; possible D gene TRBD1, 6 bases. The CDR3 is made up of 12 amino acids. Germline V gives CDR1 SQVTM, CDR2 ANQGSEA. Between the trimmed V and J ends, which lost 6 bases and 4 bases, there was a span of 12 bases. The CDR3 spells CSVERGSYGYTF. The CDR3 nucleotides read TGCAGCGTCGAAAGGGGGTCCTATGGCTACACCTTC.

The chain joins TRBV7-9 to TRBJ1-1; 8 nucleotides align to TRBD1. Per germline, CDR1 SEHNR and CDR2 FQNEAQ (reference sequence). The length of the CDR3 is 17 residues. Trimming cost V 2 bases and J 1 base; bases outside gene matches: 9. The CDR3 coding sequence is TGTGCCAGCAGCTTAAAAGCCTCGGACAGGGCGAACACTGAAGCTTTCTTT. Residues: CASSLKASDRANTEAFF.

V usage is TRBV7-8 and J usage is TRBJ2-7; D unresolved. V was pared by 2 bases and J by 2 bases, with 7 bases between. Germline CDR1 and CDR2: SGHVS and FQNEAQ. CDR3 size: 13 residues. This chain's CDR3 is CASSLTPTYEQYF. CDR3 nucleotide sequence: TGTGCCAGCAGCTTAACTCCTACCTACGAGCAGTACTTC.

The chain couples TRBV28 to TRBJ1-1; D gene ambiguous. The CDR3 is made up of 13 amino acids. The germline V and J ends were trimmed by 7 bases and 7 bases, with 16 bases remaining between them. Germline V lookup: CDR1 MDHEN, CDR2 SYDVKM. The CDR3 bases are TGTGCCAGCAACCTTCTTGGGGAGAGTGAAGCTTTCTTT. Translated, it gives CASNLLGESEAFF.

The chain carries TRBV24-1 and TRBJ2-1; 8 nucleotides align to TRBD2. CDR1 KGHDR and CDR2 SFDVKD come from the germline V gene. V trimming: 0 bases; J trimming: 6 bases; junction bases outside the gene matches: 6. The CDR3 is 16 residues long. The CDR3 sequence is CATSDLSSGRSNEQFF. As DNA, the CDR3 is TGTGCCACCAGTGATTTGTCAAGCGGGAGAAGCAATGAGCAGTTCTTC.

The chain has TRBV19 and TRBJ2-3; 8 nucleotides line up with TRBD1. The CDR3 has 14 residues. Unmatched junction bases numbered 5, after V lost 3 bases and J lost 6 bases. Germline values: CDR1 LNHDA, CDR2 SQIVND (reference sequence). The CDR3 reads CASSIQGAWDTQYF. CDR3 bases: TGTGCCAGTAGTATCCAGGGGGCATGGGATACGCAGTATTTT.

V and J are TRBV7-6 and TRBJ1-3; 10 bases are a match to TRBD1. The germline V gene encodes CDR1 SGHVS and CDR2 FNYEAQ. The CDR3 consists of 19 residues. The V segment lost 1 base and the J segment 0 bases; nucleotides outside the gene matches: 9. In nucleotides, the CDR3 is TGTGCCAGCAGCTTAGTTCCCCGGACAGGGGGGGACTCTGGAAACACCATATATTTT. This sequence encodes CASSLVPRTGGDSGNTIYF.

V usage is TRBV2 and J usage is TRBJ2-1; D gene ambiguous. This CDR3 has 10 amino acids. V was shortened by 6 bases and J by 8 bases, with 5 bases between the two germline ends. Germline V gives CDR1 SNHLY, CDR2 FYNNEI. DNA for the CDR3: TGTGCCAGCAGGGTAGATGAGCAGTTCTTC. It is translated as CASRVDEQFF.

This chain connects TRBV29-1 to TRBJ2-7, with D perhaps matching TRBD2 (6 bases). The CDR3 length is 14 residues. Germline loops: CDR1 SQVTM, CDR2 ANQGSEA. V dropped 0 bases and J dropped 6 bases, with 15 bases sitting between them. The CDR3 region is CSVEEGGPGGEQYF. CDR3 in DNA: TGCAGCGTTGAAGAAGGCGGACCCGGGGGCGAGCAGTACTTC.